The 13 T cell receptor beta chains below were found in one sample sequenced in a study of identical twins. TCRdb re-analysed the 5' RACE reads in MiXCR, keeping a single row per CDR3 protein. The sample lists 100,000 or so distinct CDR3 sequences, less than 6.5% occurring once. Material: memory T cells sorted from blood. These receptors were collected from a woman aged 50 to 60 in good health.

This clonotype was picked up many times. J is TRBJ2-1 and V is TRBV12-3 or TRBV12-4; 7 bases agree with TRBD1. CDR3 length: 13 residues. J gave up 8 bases and V 2 bases, and 3 bases lay outside the gene matches. This CDR3 reads CASSLRGLDEQFF. CDR3 coding DNA: TGTGCCAGCAGTTTAAGGGGGCTGGATGAGCAGTTCTTC.

Many counts were recorded for this clonotype. V and J are TRBV29-1 and TRBJ2-1; possibly TRBD2 for D (6 bases). Trimming removed 6 bases at V and 4 bases at J, with 10 bases between. From germline, CDR1 is SQVTM and CDR2 ANQGSEA. The CDR3 contains 12 residues. CDR3 coding DNA: TGCAGCGTAAGGGCGGGATACAATGAGCAGTTCTTC. This gives the protein CSVRAGYNEQFF.

This clonotype has only one observation. This sequence may be a read error, since a much larger clone differs from it by one base. The chain employs TRBV6-5 and TRBJ1-1, with a tentative D call TRBD1 (5 bases). The CDR3 is 13 residues long. Germline loops: CDR1 MNHEY, CDR2 SVGAGI. The CDR3 sequence is CARGVGSYTEAIF. The CDR3 nucleotides are TGTGCCAGGGGGGTGGGGAGTTACACTGAAGCTATCTTT.

This clonotype was detected many times. The chain employs TRBV29-1 and TRBJ2-1, with D possibly TRBD2 on 6 matching bases. The CDR3 extends over 16 amino acids. CDR1 SQVTM and CDR2 ANQGSEA come from the germline V gene. V lost 3 bases to trimming and J lost 2 bases, with 17 bases between them. The CDR3 region is CSVDAHRRGAYNEQFF. The CDR3 DNA sequence: TGCAGCGTTGACGCCCACCGGCGGGGAGCCTACAATGAGCAGTTCTTC.

The sample holds a few counts of this clonotype. The chain joins TRBV12-3 or TRBV12-4 to TRBJ2-7, with 10 bases that match TRBD1. CDR3 length equals 15 residues. The junction had 7 bases not matched to a gene; V was cut back by 5 bases and J by 3 bases. As DNA, the CDR3 is TGTGCCAGCAGTCCGACGGGACAGGGGAACTACGAGCAGTACTTC. Translating it yields CASSPTGQGNYEQYF.

The chain joins TRBV7-9 to TRBJ2-1; 11 bases line up with TRBD2. The junction had 5 bases not matched to a gene; V was cut back by 6 bases and J by 7 bases. The CDR3 covers 14 residues. Germline-derived CDR1 and CDR2 are SEHNR and FQNEAQ (reference sequence). CDR3 in DNA: TGTGCCAGCAGATCTAGCGGGAGGAAGAATGAGCAGTTCTTC. It translates to CASRSSGRKNEQFF.

This chain joins TRBV11-2 and TRBJ2-3, with TRBD2 as a possible D gene (5 bases). CDR3 length: 15 residues. The germline gives CDR1 SGHAT, CDR2 FQNNGV. Trimming cost V 1 base and J 4 bases, with 12 bases left between them. CDR3 nucleotides: TGTGCCAGCAGCTTAGTGATGGGTAGCGCAGATACGCAGTATTTT. It is translated as CASSLVMGSADTQYF.

In its sample, this clonotype was seen many times. The chain carries TRBV23-1 and TRBJ1-6; 9 nucleotides line up with TRBD1. TRBV23-1 is an ORF, and what it does is uncertain. The length of the CDR3 is 16 residues. V was pared by 7 bases and J by 1 base, with 5 bases of the junction left unmatched. The CDR3: CASMSTGGSYNSPLHF. In DNA form, the CDR3 reads TGCGCCAGCATGTCGACAGGGGGTTCCTATAATTCACCCCTCCACTTT.

This clonotype has a count of ten or more. J is TRBJ2-4 and V is TRBV5-6; 15 positions agree with TRBD2. The CDR3 is 19 residues long. Looked up from germline, CDR1 is SGHDT and CDR2 is YYEEEE. V lost 1 base, J lost 2 bases, and 7 bases stayed unmatched. This chain's CDR3 is CASSLSWTSGRGTKNIQYF. The CDR3 nucleotides are TGTGCCAGCAGCTTGTCCTGGACTAGCGGGAGGGGGACCAAAAACATTCAGTACTTC.

In this sample, this clonotype turned up many times. This rearrangement joins TRBV10-3 to TRBJ2-1; 10 bases align to TRBD2. J lost 9 bases, V lost 6 bases, and 2 bases had no gene match. The CDR3 runs 12 residues. Germline-derived CDR1 and CDR2 are ENHRY and SYGVKD. CDR3 DNA sequence: TGTGCCATCAGCCGGACTAGCGGTGAGCAGTTCTTC. Its protein product is CAISRTSGEQFF.

In this sample, this clonotype turned up many times. The chain joins TRBV7-2 to TRBJ2-4, with D maybe TRBD2 (5 bases). From germline, CDR1 is SGHTA and CDR2 FQGNSA. V lost 1 base and J 3 bases, leaving 13 bases between the germline ends. The CDR3 loop spans 16 amino acids. In DNA, the CDR3 is TGTGCCAGCAGCTTAGAGCTAGCTAGAGGCAAAAACATTCAGTACTTC. It codes for CASSLELARGKNIQYF.

This clonotype came up many times. This chain links TRBV7-3 with TRBJ2-1; D unclear. The germline V gene encodes CDR1 SGHTA and CDR2 FQGTGA. V lost 4 bases and J lost 10, with 11 bases in between. This CDR3 comprises 12 residues. The CDR3 DNA is TGTGCCAGCAGCTCCACCCGCATGGAGCAGTTCTTC. Amino acid sequence: CASSSTRMEQFF.

This clonotype was recorded many times. The rearrangement joins TRBV20-1 to TRBJ2-6, with 12 bases aligning to TRBD1. The junction had 4 bases not matched to a gene; V was cut back by 4 bases and J by 0 bases. CDR1 and CDR2 (germline): DFQATT, SNEGSKA (reference sequence). The CDR3 spans 17 residues. CDR3 region: CSAKGQGASSGANVLTF. CDR3 coding DNA: TGCAGTGCTAAGGGACAGGGGGCTTCCTCTGGGGCCAACGTCCTGACTTTC.